One sample yielded the 27 T cell receptor beta chains listed below, sequenced in a study of response to subunit inactivated influenza vaccine. TCRdb fed the RT-PCR reads into MiXCR, producing one record per CDR3 protein. The repertoire has approximately 160,000 distinct CDR3 sequences, approximately 11% of them found once; the top ten carry around 35%. The sequencing here drew on CD8+ T cells sorted from PBMCs, taken around 25 months after vaccination. The receptors here all came from a man between 50 and 75 years old who received an inactivated influenza vaccine.

This clonotype was counted many times. This sequence joins TRBV15 and TRBJ2-1; unclear D gene. CDR1 is LNHNV, CDR2 YYDKDF, per germline (reference sequence). The CDR3 spans 14 residues. The germline V and J ends were trimmed by 0 bases and 3 bases, with 6 bases remaining between them. CDR3 sequence reads: CATSREAHYNEQFF. For the CDR3, the DNA is TGTGCCACCAGCAGAGAGGCCCACTACAATGAGCAGTTCTTC.

In this sample, this clonotype turned up many times. This chain connects TRBV20-1 to TRBJ2-1, with 7 bases aligning to TRBD2. Trimming removed 1 base from V and 2 bases from J; junction bases left unmatched: 5. CDR1 is DFQATT, CDR2 SNEGSKA, per germline (reference sequence). This CDR3 region has 15 residues. The CDR3 reads CSARVPSGPYNEQFF. In DNA, the CDR3 is TGCAGTGCTAGAGTTCCTAGCGGCCCCTACAATGAGCAGTTCTTC.

The chain has TRBV12-3 or TRBV12-4 and TRBJ1-3, with no clear D. The CDR3 totals 14 residues. Trimming removed 4 bases from V and 0 bases from J, with 7 bases in between. Written as DNA, the CDR3 is TGTGCCAGCAGTTATGTCAGCTCTGGAAACACCATATATTTT. As protein: CASSYVSSGNTIYF.

This clonotype was counted at least ten times. The chain uses TRBV6-1 and TRBJ2-7, with TRBD2 matching 9 bases. V lost 8 bases and J lost 0; bases outside the gene matches: 20. CDR3 length: 19 amino acids. Germline CDR1 and CDR2: MNHNS and SASEGT. The CDR3: CASFGGNSGSLPSSYEQYF. The CDR3 DNA sequence: TGTGCCAGCTTCGGAGGGAATAGCGGGAGTTTACCAAGCTCCTACGAGCAGTACTTC.

The chain is built from TRBV6-6 and TRBJ1-4; 9 nucleotides match TRBD1. The CDR3 contains 12 residues. V lost 8 bases and J lost 5; bases outside the gene matches: 0. CDR1 MNHNY and CDR2 SVGAGI come from the germline V gene (reference sequence). The CDR3 here is CASGTGNEKLFF. As DNA, the CDR3 is TGTGCCAGCGGGACAGGGAATGAAAAACTGTTTTTT.

The chain recombines TRBV29-1 with TRBJ2-5; D is possibly TRBD2 (5 bases). This CDR3 is built from 15 residues. The ends were cut back, 6 bases at V and 7 bases at J, with 24 bases in the middle. Germline V gives CDR1 SQVTM, CDR2 ANQGSEA. This CDR3 reads CSVSTRPDLDGTQYF. The CDR3 DNA sequence: TGCAGCGTGTCCACTAGACCAGACTTGGATGGGACCCAGTACTTC.

This clonotype showed up many times. The chain combines TRBV7-8 with TRBJ2-3, with 8 bases fitting TRBD2. CDR3 length: 15 amino acids. Germline CDR1 SGHVS, CDR2 FQNEAQ. The ends lost 7 bases at V and 0 bases at J; junction bases unmatched: 6. CDR3 protein: CASKKIAGSTDTQYF. The CDR3 DNA reads as TGTGCCAGCAAAAAGATAGCGGGGAGCACAGATACGCAGTATTTT.

This clonotype came up many times. The CDR3 DNA sequence: TGCAGCGTTAGGCCCTACAATGAGCAGTTCTTC. Translating gives CSVRPYNEQFF. The rearrangement joins TRBV29-1 to TRBJ2-1; D unclear. In germline, CDR1 is SQVTM, CDR2 ANQGSEA. Trimming left V 5 bases short and J 2 bases short, with 4 bases between. CDR3 length: 11 residues.

This clonotype was recorded many times. The chain employs TRBV28 and TRBJ2-3, with TRBD2 matching 7 bases. Unmatched junction bases numbered 7, after V lost 2 bases and J lost 5 bases. Germline-derived CDR1 and CDR2 are MDHEN and SYDVKM. The CDR3 covers 15 residues. CDR3 coding DNA: TGTGCCAGCAGTTTACTAGCGGAGATTATAGATACGCAGTATTTT. Its translation is CASSLLAEIIDTQYF.

With respect to this clonotype: The CDR3 carries no conserved terminal phenylalanine or tryptophan, so it likely arises from a read error. This rearrangement joins TRBV20-1 to TRBJ2-7, with 8 positions matching TRBD2. The ends lost 3 bases at V and 2 bases at J; junction bases unmatched: 3. Germline CDR1 is DFQATT and CDR2 is SNEGSKA (reference sequence). This CDR3 contains 13 residues. DNA for the CDR3: TGCAGTGCTAGCACTAGCGGCCCCTACGAGCAGTACTCC. Its translation is CSASTSGPYEQYS.

The chain has TRBV5-5 and TRBJ2-3, with D unclear. The ends were cut back, 3 bases at V and 0 bases at J, with 14 bases in the middle. Germline V gene sequence: CDR1 SGHKS, CDR2 YYEKEE (reference sequence). The CDR3 runs to 16 residues. The CDR3: CASSSEYRPSTDTQYF. In nucleotides, the CDR3 is TGTGCCAGCAGCTCGGAATACAGACCTAGCACAGATACGCAGTATTTT.

There are many counts of this clonotype. The CDR3 spells CASSQGPRLSNQPQHF. The CDR3 region has the DNA TGCGCCAGCAGCCAAGGGCCCAGGCTGAGCAATCAGCCCCAGCATTTT. V gene TRBV4-1 combines with J gene TRBJ1-5, with D unclear. The length of the CDR3 is 16 residues. Trimming removed 1 base from V and 1 base from J, with 11 bases in between. Germline CDR1 reads MGHRA; CDR2 reads YSYEKL.

The chain couples TRBV6-5 to TRBJ2-1, with no clear D. This CDR3 is 15 amino acids long. V lost 2 bases and J lost 4, with 12 bases in between. Germline CDR1 and CDR2: MNHEY and SVGAGI. The chain's CDR3 is CASSYEENLYNEQFF. CDR3 DNA sequence: TGTGCCAGCAGTTACGAGGAGAACCTATACAATGAGCAGTTCTTC.

This clonotype was detected only a few times. The chain links TRBV5-1 to TRBJ2-1, with TRBD2 matching over 14 bases. Germline lookup yields CDR1 SGHRS and CDR2 YFSETQ. The CDR3 is 18 residues long. The junction had 12 bases not matched to a gene; V was cut back by 6 bases and J by 4 bases. The chain's CDR3 is CASTIGLAGGASYNEQFF. CDR3 DNA: TGCGCCAGCACCATTGGACTAGCGGGGGGCGCTTCTTACAATGAGCAGTTCTTC.

This clonotype was found a few times. V gene TRBV12-3 or TRBV12-4 combines with J gene TRBJ2-1; 7 positions agree with TRBD1. This CDR3 has 15 residues. J gave up 7 bases and V 6 bases, and 12 bases lay outside the gene matches. The CDR3 nucleotides are TGTGCCAGCAGGTCCGACAGGGAACGGTTGAATGAGCAGTTCTTC. Its protein product is CASRSDRERLNEQFF.

The chain links TRBV7-6 to TRBJ1-3; D is uncertain. Germline V gene sequence: CDR1 SGHVS, CDR2 FNYEAQ. The V end lost 1 base, the J end lost 2 bases, and 15 bases lay between the germline ends. The CDR3 runs 17 residues. This CDR3 reads CASSLETSASPGNTIYF. The DNA of the CDR3 is TGTGCCAGCAGCTTAGAGACGTCAGCTAGCCCTGGAAACACCATATATTTT.

The chain is built from TRBV4-2 and TRBJ2-7; 10 bases fit TRBD1. V shed 4 bases and J 4 bases; nucleotides not matched to a gene: 22. Looked up from germline, CDR1 is LGHNA and CDR2 is YNFKEQ. The CDR3 runs 20 residues. CDR3 region: CASSLRTWDRGDKGIYEQYF. The DNA for the CDR3 is TGTGCCAGCAGCCTCCGGACGTGGGACAGGGGTGACAAGGGCATATACGAGCAGTACTTC.

This clonotype was found a few times. This sequence joins TRBV14 and TRBJ2-3, with 8 bases matching TRBD2. J gave up 1 base and V 0 bases, and 3 bases lay outside the gene matches. Germline assignment: CDR1 SGHDN and CDR2 FVKESK. This CDR3 spans 16 amino acids. In DNA, the CDR3 is TGTGCCAGCAGCCAAGATCGCGGGGGGCGCACAGATACGCAGTATTTT. Amino acid sequence: CASSQDRGGRTDTQYF. The full variable domain, its missing parts supplied by reference TRBV14 and TRBJ2-3, is EAGVTQFPSHSVIEKGQTVTLRCDPISGHDNLYWYRRVMGKEIKFLLHFVKESKQDESGMPNNRFLAERTGGTYSTLKVQPAELEDSGVYFCASSQDRGGRTDTQYFGPGTRLTVL.

This clonotype was seen at least ten times. The CDR3 here is CSAESTGNSYEQYF. As DNA, the CDR3 is TGCAGTGCGGAGTCGACAGGAAACTCCTACGAGCAGTACTTC. V is TRBV20-1 and J is TRBJ2-7; weak D call: TRBD1 (6 bases). V was shortened by 6 bases and J by 0 bases, with 15 bases between the two germline ends. Per germline, CDR1 DFQATT and CDR2 SNEGSKA (reference sequence). The CDR3 totals 14 residues.

This chain connects TRBV4-3 to TRBJ2-7, with TRBD2 identical over 10 bases. Germline CDR1 and CDR2: LGHNA and YSLEER. The CDR3 contains 14 residues. Trimming removed 1 base from V and 6 bases from J; junction bases left unmatched: 3. In DNA, the CDR3 is TGCGCCAGCAGCCAAGTTGGGACTAGCGCCGAGCAGTACTTC. The encoded protein is CASSQVGTSAEQYF.

This clonotype was recorded a few times. The chain combines TRBV10-3 with TRBJ2-7, with 8 bases lining up with TRBD2. Germline V gene data show CDR1 as ENHRY and CDR2 as SYGVKD. The CDR3 consists of 14 residues. Losses at the gene ends were 2 bases for V and 1 base for J; bases not matched to a gene: 1. The CDR3 region has the DNA TGTGCCATCAGTGAGCGGGGGGGATCCTACGAGCAGTACTTC. It yields the protein CAISERGGSYEQYF.

This clonotype has more than one count but fewer than ten. This rearrangement joins TRBV7-2 to TRBJ1-5; the D is unclear. The germline CDR1 and CDR2 sequences are SGHTA and FQGNSA. Trimming cost V 5 bases and J 2 bases, with 13 bases left between them. CDR3 length: 15 amino acids. The CDR3 DNA follows: TGTGCCAGCAGCGAATGGGAGTATGGCAATCAGCCCCAGCATTTT. This translates into CASSEWEYGNQPQHF.

This clonotype was counted many times. The chain recombines TRBV5-1 with TRBJ1-1, with unresolved D. Germline assignment: CDR1 SGHRS and CDR2 YFSETQ. V was clipped by 0 bases and J by 1 base, with 10 bases between them. This CDR3 comprises 15 residues. This chain's CDR3 is CASSLGAEGNTEAFF. CDR3 in DNA: TGCGCCAGCAGCTTGGGGGCAGAAGGGAACACTGAAGCTTTCTTT.

A note on this clonotype: With a much larger clone just one base away, this may be a read error. This chain joins TRBV29-1 and TRBJ2-6; 9 bases map to TRBD1. The CDR3 loop spans 16 amino acids. Germline V gene data show CDR1 as SQVTM and CDR2 as ANQGSEA. DNA for the CDR3: TGCAGCGGGGGGGACAGGGCCCCCTCTGGGCCCAACGTCCTGACTTTC. Its protein is CSGGDRAPSGPNVLTF. Supplemented by reference TRBV29-1 and TRBJ2-6, the full variable domain reads SAVISQKPSRDICQRGTSLTIQCQVDSQVTMMFWYRQQPGQSLTLIATANQGSEATYESGFVIDKFPISRPNLTFSTLTVSNMSPEDSSIYLCSGGDRAPSGPNVLTFGAGSRLTVL.

In this sample, this clonotype turned up many times. V gene TRBV20-1 combines with J gene TRBJ2-3, with D maybe TRBD2 (6 bases). Trimming took off 1 base at V and 2 bases at J, with 16 bases between the two ends. CDR1 is DFQATT, CDR2 SNEGSKA, per germline (reference sequence). CDR3 length: 16 residues. CDR3 sequence: CSARVGVGGYTDTQYF. Written as DNA, the CDR3 is TGCAGTGCTAGAGTCGGGGTTGGAGGGTACACAGATACGCAGTATTTT.

The rearrangement links TRBV7-9 to TRBJ2-7, with D tentatively TRBD2 (5 bases). Trimming stripped 5 bases from V and 9 bases from J, with 23 bases between. The CDR3 length is 15 residues. Germline V gene lookup returns CDR1 SEHNR and CDR2 FQNEAQ (reference sequence). CDR3 nucleotides: TGTGCCAGCAGCCTGAGAGAGGGCCTCGTCTCCGGGCAGTACTTC. Translating it yields CASSLREGLVSGQYF. Based on the CDR3 plus reference TRBV7-9 and TRBJ2-7, the full variable domain is DTGVSQNPRHKITKRGQNVTFRCDPISEHNRLYWYRQTLGQGPEFLTYFQNEAQLEKSRLLSDRFSAERPKGSFSTLEIQRTEQGDSAMYLCASSLREGLVSGQYFGPGTRLTVT.

The chain uses TRBV4-2 and TRBJ2-5; 8 bases map to TRBD2. Germline CDR1 LGHNA, CDR2 YNFKEQ. The CDR3 has 16 amino acids. V lost 3 bases to trimming and J lost 5 bases; unmatched junction nucleotides: 11. In DNA, the CDR3 is TGTGCCAGCAGCCAGGATACCGGGACTAGGCGCGAGACCCAGTACTTC. Its translation: CASSQDTGTRRETQYF.